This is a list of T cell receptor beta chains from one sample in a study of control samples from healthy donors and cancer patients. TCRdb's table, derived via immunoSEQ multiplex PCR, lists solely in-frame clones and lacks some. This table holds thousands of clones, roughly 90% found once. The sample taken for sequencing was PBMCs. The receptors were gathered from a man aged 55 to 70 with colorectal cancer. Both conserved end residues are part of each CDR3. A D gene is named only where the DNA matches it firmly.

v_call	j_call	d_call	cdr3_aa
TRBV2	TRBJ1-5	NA	CASSVEQTHQPQHF
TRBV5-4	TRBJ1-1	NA	CASSLSGVPAAEAFF
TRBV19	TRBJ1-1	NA	CASSINLRGAAFF
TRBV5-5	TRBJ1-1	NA	CASSWADRNTEAFF
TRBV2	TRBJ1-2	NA	CASSTGIYGYTF
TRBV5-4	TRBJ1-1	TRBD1	CASSYGTGGAAEAFF
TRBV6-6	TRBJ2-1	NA	CASSSGAPGSYNEQFF
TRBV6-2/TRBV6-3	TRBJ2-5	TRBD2	CASSYGLAGVRRETQYF
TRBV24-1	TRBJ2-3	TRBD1	CATSDPWDRGTDTQYF
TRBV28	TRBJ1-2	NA	CASSLGDYGYTF
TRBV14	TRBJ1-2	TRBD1	CASSQDYRGYGYTF
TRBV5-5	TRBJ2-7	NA	CASILGGGLSYEQYF
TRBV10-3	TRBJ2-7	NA	CAISRAYNYEQYF
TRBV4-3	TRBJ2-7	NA	CASSQEILPTTSYEQYF
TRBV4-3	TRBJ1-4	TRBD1	CASSQDPGQSNEKLFF
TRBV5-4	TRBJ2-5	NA	CASSLWRGGPQETQYF
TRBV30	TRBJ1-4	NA	CAWSAPWGRATNEKLFF
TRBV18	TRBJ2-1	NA	CASSPGNWDNEQFF
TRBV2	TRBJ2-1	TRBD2	CASSDPGLAGDNEQFF
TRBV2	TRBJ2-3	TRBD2	CASSLSGGDITDTQYF
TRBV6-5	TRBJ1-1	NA	CASSLGEGPTEAFF
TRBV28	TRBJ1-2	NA	CASSFLGGRRRGYTF
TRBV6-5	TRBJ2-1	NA	CASSSRRGGQYNEQFF
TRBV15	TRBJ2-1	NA	CATSREKGGSYNEQFF
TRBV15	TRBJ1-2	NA	CATSRDLTANYGYTF
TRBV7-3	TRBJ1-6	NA	CASSSRGGAGLHF
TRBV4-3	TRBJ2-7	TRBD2	CASSPKIASGYYEQYF
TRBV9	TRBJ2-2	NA	CASSVVGGRTGELFF
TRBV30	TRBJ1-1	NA	CAWSVGRVTEAFF
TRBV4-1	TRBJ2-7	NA	CASSQGTSIVYEQYF
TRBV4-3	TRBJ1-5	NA	CASSQDNRATQPQHF
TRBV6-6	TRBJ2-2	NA	CASSPRTAGAATGDTGELFF
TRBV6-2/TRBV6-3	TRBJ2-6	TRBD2	CASSYRSGGSSGANVLTF
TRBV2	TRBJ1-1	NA	CASRIQVNTEAFF
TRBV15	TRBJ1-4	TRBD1	CATRPGQGAGEKLFF
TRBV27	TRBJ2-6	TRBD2	CASSFLGGVSGANVLTF
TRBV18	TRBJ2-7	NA	CASSPPEGRRDEQYF
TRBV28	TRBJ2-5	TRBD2	CASRGTSGAQETQYF
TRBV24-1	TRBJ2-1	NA	CATSDYEGYEQFF
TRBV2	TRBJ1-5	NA	CASSGPSFWGNQPQHF
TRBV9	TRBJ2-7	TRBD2	CASSPRASGGEYYEQYF
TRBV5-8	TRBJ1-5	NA	CASSYQGSGQPQHF
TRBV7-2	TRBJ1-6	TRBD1	CASSQGTASYSPLHF
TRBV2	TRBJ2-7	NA	CASSEGGSTYEQYF